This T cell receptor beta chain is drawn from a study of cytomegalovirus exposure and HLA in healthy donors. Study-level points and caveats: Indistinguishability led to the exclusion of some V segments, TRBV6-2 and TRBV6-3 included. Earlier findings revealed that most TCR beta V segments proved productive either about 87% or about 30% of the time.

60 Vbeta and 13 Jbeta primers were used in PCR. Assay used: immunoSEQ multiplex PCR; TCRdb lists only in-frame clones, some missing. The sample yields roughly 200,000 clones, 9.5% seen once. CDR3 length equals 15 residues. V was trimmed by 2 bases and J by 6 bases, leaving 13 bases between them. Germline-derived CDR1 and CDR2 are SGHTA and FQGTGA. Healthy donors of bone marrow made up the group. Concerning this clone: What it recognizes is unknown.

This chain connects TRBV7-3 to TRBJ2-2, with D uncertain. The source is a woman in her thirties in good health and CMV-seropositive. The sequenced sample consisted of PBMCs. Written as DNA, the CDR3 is TGTGCCAGCAGCTTAGACATCAGAAAAGCCGGGGAGCTGTTTTTT. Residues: CASSLDIRKAGELFF.